The T cell receptor (beta chain) under discussion was sequenced for a study of cytomegalovirus exposure and HLA in healthy donors. Looking at the study overall: Later, an analysis reported that the 95 to 150 validation repertoires had used the same platform as the approximately 600 first-cohort repertoires. Study-wide results and caveats: First-cohort TCR clusters were later found to tend to co-occur in the 120 or so validation repertoires. Researchers counted 180 or so TCR beta chains as cytomegalovirus-associated.

Trimming at V came to 0 bases and at J to 5 bases, leaving 11 bases not matched to a gene. CDR3 size: 17 residues. Germline CDR1 SGHRS, CDR2 YFSETQ. Sequencing used immunoSEQ multiplex PCR; TCRdb keeps in-frame clones, though not all of them. This table has 260,000 or so clones, about 90% appearing once. Comments on this clone: Antigen unknown.

The sample consisted of PBMCs. This receptor was obtained from a woman aged 30 to 39 in good health and CMV-seronegative. This chain connects TRBV5-1 to TRBJ1-1; 9 bases are shared with TRBD1. CDR3 bases: TGCGCCAGCAGCTTGGCCCCACGGGACAGGGAACGGACTGAAGCTTTCTTT. This gives the protein CASSLAPRDRERTEAFF.